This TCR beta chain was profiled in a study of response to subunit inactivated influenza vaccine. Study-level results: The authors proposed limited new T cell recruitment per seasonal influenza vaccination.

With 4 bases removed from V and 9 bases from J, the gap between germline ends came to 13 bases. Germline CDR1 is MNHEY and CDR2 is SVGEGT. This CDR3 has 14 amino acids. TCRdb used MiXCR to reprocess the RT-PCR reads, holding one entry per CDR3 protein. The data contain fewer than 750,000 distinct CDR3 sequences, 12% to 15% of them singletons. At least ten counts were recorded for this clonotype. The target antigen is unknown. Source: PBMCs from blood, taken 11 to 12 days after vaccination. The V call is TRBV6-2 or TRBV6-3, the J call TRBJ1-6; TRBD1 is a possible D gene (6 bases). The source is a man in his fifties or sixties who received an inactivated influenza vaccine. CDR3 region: CASSSQQGVSPLHF. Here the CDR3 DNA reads TGTGCCAGCAGTTCTCAACAGGGTGTTTCACCCCTCCACTTT.